This T cell receptor (beta chain) was captured in a study of Ad26.COV2.S vaccination and SARS-CoV-2 variants. Generated by immunoSEQ multiplex PCR, the TCRdb table keeps only in-frame clones and is missing some. The sample consists of about 430,000 clones, about 93% of them appearing once. As for treatment: roughly 19 received Ad26.COV2.S at low or high dose, single or two shots; roughly five received placebo; per-sample allocation not given. Each sample was drawn 63 days after the first injection (of vaccine or placebo). It was Wuhan-strain SARS-CoV-2 spike that the Ad26 vaccine vector expressed. CDR1 is LNHDA, CDR2 SQIVND, per germline (reference sequence). Trimming left V 10 bases short and J 0 bases short, with 12 bases between. The CDR3 runs 13 residues. As for this clone: The antigen remains undetermined.

Notes on the study in general: Recipients of either vaccine or placebo displayed similar breadth of non-spike TCRs.

The source of this sequence is a person between 18 and 59 years old who received the Ad26.COV2.S COVID-19 vaccine or a placebo. The rearrangement joins TRBV19 to TRBJ2-5; D possibly corresponds to TRBD2 (5 bases). This sample comprised peripheral blood, obtained in a trial of Ad26.COV2.S vaccine versus placebo. The DNA for the CDR3 is TGTGCCACTGCGACGGGGTACCAAGAGACCCAGTACTTC. Translating it yields CATATGYQETQYF.